Listed below are T cell receptor beta chains from one sample, sequenced in a study of shared clonotypes between healthy human individuals. The protocol was immunoSEQ multiplex PCR, while the TCRdb copy is restricted to in-frame clones and leaves out a portion. The repertoire has fewer than 850,000 clones, roughly 96% of them found once; the top ten carry less than 0.25%. The sample was naive CD8+ T cells sorted from blood. Receptors were obtained from a man aged 25-45 years in good health. Both conserved end residues are part of each CDR3. A D gene is named only where the DNA matches it firmly. The size of a clone is reported for some rows only, either as once, few or many, or as a class for expanded clones.

d_call	clone_size	v_call	j_call	cdr3_aa	cdr3_nt
-	-	TRBV27	TRBJ2-1	CASSVGGNEQFF	TGTGCCAGCAGCGTGGGTGGGAATGAGCAGTTCTTC
TRBD1	-	TRBV29-1	TRBJ2-3	CSVEDTTGGTDTQYF	TGCAGCGTTGAAGACACCACAGGGGGCACAGATACGCAGTATTTT
-	-	TRBV6-5	TRBJ2-3	CATTKTDSMQYF	TGTGCCACCACAAAGACTGACTCTATGCAGTATTTT
TRBD2	-	TRBV19	TRBJ2-1	CASSLFSGLNEQFF	TGTGCCAGTAGTTTATTTAGCGGGCTTAATGAGCAGTTCTTC
-	-	TRBV4-3	TRBJ2-5	CASSPTPAPGETQYF	TGCGCCAGCAGCCCAACCCCGGCCCCAGGGGAGACCCAGTACTTC
-	-	TRBV7-9	TRBJ2-7	CASSLSNRDYEQYF	TGTGCCAGCAGCTTAAGTAACAGGGACTACGAGCAGTACTTC
-	-	TRBV9	TRBJ2-5	CASSPQQVGETQYF	TGTGCCAGCAGCCCCCAGCAGGTAGGAGAGACCCAGTACTTC
TRBD1	-	TRBV5-1	TRBJ2-7	CASSLADRGEPESDEQYF	TGCGCCAGCAGCTTGGCAGACAGGGGAGAACCGGAATCCGACGAGCAGTACTTC
-	-	TRBV11-2	TRBJ2-7	CASRYTGTGIYEQYF	TGTGCCAGCAGGTATACAGGGACTGGTATCTACGAGCAGTACTTC
-	-	TRBV7-9	TRBJ1-2	CASSLETTGNYGYTF	TGTGCCAGCAGCTTAGAGACGACAGGCAACTATGGCTACACCTTC
TRBD2	-	TRBV15	TRBJ2-1	CATGAGGGFGYNEQFF	TGTGCCACCGGTGCGGGAGGGGGGTTCGGCTACAATGAGCAGTTCTTC
-	-	TRBV21-1	TRBJ2-7	CASSKGRSRGSEQYF	TGTGCCAGCAGCAAAGGCCGGAGCCGGGGCTCCGAGCAGTACTTC
TRBD1	-	TRBV28	TRBJ1-4	CASSLSGTGDEKLFF	TGTGCCAGCAGTTTATCCGGGACAGGTGATGAAAAACTGTTTTTT
TRBD2	-	TRBV7-6	TRBJ2-1	CASSLAGPGNEQFF	TGTGCCAGCAGCCTAGCGGGGCCTGGGAATGAGCAGTTCTTC
-	-	TRBV27	TRBJ2-7	CASSPGQRGYEQYF	TGTGCCAGCAGCCCGGGGCAGAGGGGCTACGAGCAGTACTTC
-	-	TRBV5-4	TRBJ2-4	CASSLYGELAKNIQYF	TGTGCCAGCAGCTTGTACGGCGAACTAGCCAAAAACATTCAGTACTTC
-	-	TRBV19	TRBJ2-2	CATKIPRTNTGELFF	TGTGCCACCAAAATTCCCCGCACTAACACCGGGGAGCTGTTTTTT
-	once	TRBV27	TRBJ1-5	CASSPYSSNQPQHF	TGTGCCAGCAGCCCCTACAGTAGCAATCAGCCCCAGCATTTT
TRBD2	-	TRBV11-2	TRBJ2-1	CASSLKGLANEQFF	TGTGCCAGCAGCTTAAAGGGACTAGCGAATGAGCAGTTCTTC
TRBD1	-	TRBV29-1	TRBJ2-7	CSVEVLGQAYEQYF	TGCAGCGTTGAAGTCCTGGGACAGGCCTACGAGCAGTACTTC
-	-	TRBV11-1	TRBJ2-3	CASSLGQDTQYF	TGTGCCAGCAGCTTAGGACAGGATACGCAGTATTTT
TRBD2	-	TRBV29-1	TRBJ2-1	CSVGKRGQGEQFF	TGCAGCGTTGGGAAGCGGGGTCAAGGTGAGCAGTTCTTC
-	-	TRBV6-5	TRBJ2-3	CASSSREADTQYF	TGTGCCAGCAGTTCCAGGGAAGCAGATACGCAGTATTTT
-	-	TRBV5-5	TRBJ1-4	CASSSLGQSTNEKLFF	TGTGCCAGCAGCTCCCTAGGACAGTCAACTAATGAAAAACTGTTTTTT
TRBD1	-	TRBV25-1	TRBJ2-1	CASSDSRDRGMHEQFF	TGTGCCAGCAGTGACTCTCGGGACAGGGGTATGCATGAGCAGTTCTTC
TRBD1	-	TRBV7-7	TRBJ2-2	CASSLDYPGQDTGELFF	TGTGCCAGCAGCTTAGATTACCCGGGACAGGACACCGGGGAGCTGTTTTTT
-	-	TRBV2	TRBJ2-7	CASSDGATSSYEQYF	TGTGCCAGCAGTGATGGGGCAACTAGCTCCTACGAGCAGTACTTC
-	once	TRBV20-1	TRBJ2-1	CSARNYNEQFF	TGCAGTGCTAGAAACTACAATGAGCAGTTCTTC
-	-	TRBV19	TRBJ1-2	CASSSARAYGYTF	TGTGCCAGTAGTTCCGCGCGGGCCTATGGCTACACCTTC
-	-	TRBV6-1	TRBJ2-7	CASRPGGSEQYF	TGTGCCAGCAGGCCAGGCGGGTCCGAGCAGTACTTC
-	-	TRBV27	TRBJ2-3	CASSLASGTDTQYF	TGTGCCAGCAGTTTAGCTAGCGGCACAGATACGCAGTATTTT
-	-	TRBV5-8	TRBJ2-5	CASSLTGAPRETQYF	TGTGCCAGCAGCTTGACGGGGGCTCCACGGGAGACCCAGTACTTC
TRBD1	-	TRBV7-2	TRBJ1-1	CASSPRGQGYTEAFF	TGTGCCAGCAGCCCGAGGGGACAGGGTTACACTGAAGCTTTCTTT